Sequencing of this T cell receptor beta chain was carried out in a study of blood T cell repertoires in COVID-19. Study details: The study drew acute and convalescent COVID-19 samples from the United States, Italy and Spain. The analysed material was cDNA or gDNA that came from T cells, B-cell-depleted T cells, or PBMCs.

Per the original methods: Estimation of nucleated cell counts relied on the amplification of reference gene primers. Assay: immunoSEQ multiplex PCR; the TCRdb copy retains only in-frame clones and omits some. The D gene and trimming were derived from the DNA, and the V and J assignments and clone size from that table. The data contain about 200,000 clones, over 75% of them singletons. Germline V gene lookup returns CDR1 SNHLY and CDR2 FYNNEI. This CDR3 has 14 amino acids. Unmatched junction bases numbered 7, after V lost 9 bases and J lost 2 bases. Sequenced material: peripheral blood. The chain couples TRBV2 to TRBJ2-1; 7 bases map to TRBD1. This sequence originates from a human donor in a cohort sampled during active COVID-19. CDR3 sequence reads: CARIRGSAYNEQFF. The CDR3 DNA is TGTGCCAGAATCAGGGGGTCGGCCTACAATGAGCAGTTCTTC.